These 24 T cell receptor beta chains were all obtained from the same sample, sequenced in a study of identical twins. MiXCR, applied by TCRdb to the 5' RACE reads, yields one record per CDR3 protein. The table records 1.5 million to 2 million distinct CDR3 sequences, more than 30% of them present only once. Specimen: cord blood. These receptors all stem from a newborn girl in good health.

This clonotype was detected a few times. The CDR3 sequence: CSAQDSLYGYTF. CDR3 coding DNA: TGCAGTGCACAGGACAGCCTCTATGGCTACACCTTC. V and J are TRBV20-1 and TRBJ1-2; tentatively, D is TRBD1 (6 bases). The CDR3 runs to 12 residues. With 6 bases removed from V and 4 bases from J, the gap between germline ends came to 12 bases. The V gene's germline CDR1 is DFQATT and CDR2 SNEGSKA (reference sequence).

The V gene is TRBV11-2, the J gene TRBJ2-7, with 7 bases lining up with TRBD2. Germline trimming cut 2 bases from V and 0 bases from J; bases unmatched to any gene: 16. Germline CDR1 is SGHAT and CDR2 is FQNNGV. The CDR3 covers 19 residues. The CDR3 loop reads CASSLLRTGRERLSYEQYF. For the CDR3, the DNA is TGTGCCAGCAGCTTACTGCGTACTGGGCGGGAGCGACTCTCCTACGAGCAGTACTTC.

The chain uses TRBV27 and TRBJ2-7; D possibly corresponds to TRBD1 (6 bases). With 5 bases removed from V and 5 bases from J, the gap between germline ends came to 13 bases. The CDR3 has 13 amino acids. Germline V lookup: CDR1 MNHEY, CDR2 SMNVEV (reference sequence). The CDR3 DNA reads TGTGCCAGCAGTCCCCCCAGGGGTCACGAGCAGTACTTC. Translating it yields CASSPPRGHEQYF.

CDR3: CASSYSRGGGTEAFF. Here the CDR3 DNA reads TGTGCCAGCAGTTACTCGCGGGGGGGCGGCACTGAAGCTTTCTTT. V usage is TRBV6-5 and J usage is TRBJ1-1, with D possibly being TRBD1 (6 bases). CDR3 length: 15 amino acids. V dropped 0 bases and J dropped 4 bases, with 12 bases sitting between them. The germline CDR1 and CDR2 sequences are MNHEY and SVGAGI.

This clonotype was observed a single time. One junction end disagrees with the germline gene, perhaps due to a read error. This chain's CDR3 is CAGSFNWGLDTSSYEQYF. As DNA, the CDR3 is TGTGCCGGCAGTTTTAATTGGGGTCTGGACACGAGCTCCTACGAGCAGTACTTC. V gene TRBV12-3 or TRBV12-4 combines with J gene TRBJ2-7, with D maybe TRBD1 (5 bases). CDR3 length: 18 residues.

This sequence joins TRBV30 and TRBJ1-2; D unclear. This CDR3 spans 11 amino acids. The germline gives CDR1 GTSNPN, CDR2 SVGIG (reference sequence). V was shortened by 5 bases and J by 1 base, with 5 bases between the two germline ends. This CDR3 reads CAWGNNYGYTF. The CDR3 coding sequence is TGTGCCTGGGGCAATAACTATGGCTACACCTTC. Based on the CDR3 plus reference TRBV30 and TRBJ1-2, the full variable domain is SQTIHQWPATLVQPVGSPLSLECTVEGTSNPNLYWYRQAAGRGLQLLFYSVGIGQISSEVPQNLSASRPQDRQFILSSKKLLLSDSGFYLCAWGNNYGYTFGSGTRLTVV.

The chain recombines TRBV7-9 with TRBJ1-1; 10 bases match TRBD1. V lost 6 bases and J lost 0; bases outside the gene matches: 4. The germline V gene has CDR1 SEHNR and CDR2 FQNEAQ (reference sequence). The CDR3 spans 15 residues. The CDR3 DNA reads as TGTGCCAGCAGAACCGGGACAGGGGTGAACACTGAAGCTTTCTTT. Residues: CASRTGTGVNTEAFF. The full variable domain, its missing parts supplied by reference TRBV7-9 and TRBJ1-1, is DTGVSQNPRHKITKRGQNVTFRCDPISEHNRLYWYRQTLGQGPEFLTYFQNEAQLEKSRLLSDRFSAERPKGSFSTLEIQRTEQGDSAMYLCASRTGTGVNTEAFFGQGTRLTVV.

The CDR3 DNA is TGTGCCAGCAGCCGGGGACTAGCGGGAGACGTCACAGATACGCAGTATTTT. This translates into CASSRGLAGDVTDTQYF. The V and J genes are TRBV4-2 and TRBJ2-3; 14 nucleotides align to TRBD2. The CDR3 spans 17 residues. With 4 bases clipped from V and 2 bases from J, the junction kept 5 bases outside the gene matches. CDR1 and CDR2 from the germline V gene are LGHNA and YNFKEQ.

The V and J genes are TRBV7-9 and TRBJ2-7; 7 positions match TRBD1. The assigned J gene may be wrong: the sequence end matches TRBJ2-5 better. Germline V gene lookup returns CDR1 SEHNR and CDR2 FQNEAQ (reference sequence). This CDR3 spans 16 amino acids. The CDR3 region has the DNA TGTGCCAGCAGCTTAGGCCTTGACAGGGTGAGGAAGACCCAGTACTTC. Protein sequence: CASSLGLDRVRKTQYF.

This clonotype occurred a few times. The rearrangement uses TRBV14 and TRBJ2-1; D not resolved. Per germline, CDR1 SGHDN and CDR2 FVKESK. V was trimmed by 4 bases and J by 1 base, leaving 14 bases between them. The length of the CDR3 is 16 residues. The CDR3 protein is CASSPVGSWSYNEQFF. CDR3 bases: TGTGCCAGCAGCCCGGTAGGGTCTTGGTCCTACAATGAGCAGTTCTTC.

As concerns this clonotype: Since a much larger clone is just one base distant, this may be a read error. The rearrangement uses TRBV29-1 and TRBJ2-6; weak D call: TRBD1 (5 bases). Germline V gene sequence: CDR1 SQVTM, CDR2 ANQGSEA. This CDR3 has 14 residues. CDR3 in amino acids: CSVVQGSGANVPTF. In DNA, the CDR3 is TGCAGCGTTGTGCAGGGCTCTGGGGCCAACGTCCCGACTTTC.

V and J are TRBV6-1 and TRBJ2-5; TRBD1 matches at 11 bases. This CDR3 spans 15 amino acids. Trimming cost V 4 bases and J 4 bases; bases outside gene matches: 5. CDR1 and CDR2 from the germline V gene are MNHNS and SASEGT. Here the CDR3 reads CASSGGQGAIETQYF. In DNA form, the CDR3 reads TGTGCCAGCAGTGGAGGACAGGGGGCAATAGAGACCCAGTACTTC.

The chain uses TRBV20-1 and TRBJ2-5, with TRBD1 matching 7 bases. Germline V gene lookup returns CDR1 DFQATT and CDR2 SNEGSKA (reference sequence). The CDR3 runs to 14 residues. With 1 base clipped from V and 0 bases from J, the junction kept 2 bases outside the gene matches. The DNA of the CDR3 is TGCAGTGCTAGAGTGGACAGGTACCAAGAGACCCAGTACTTC. Its translation: CSARVDRYQETQYF.

The J gene is TRBJ1-4, the V gene TRBV3-1; D is uncertain. Germline loops: CDR1 LGHDT, CDR2 YNNKEL (reference sequence). CDR3 length equals 14 residues. The V end was cut by 3 bases, the J end by 0 bases, with 5 bases between. Here the CDR3 reads CASSQAATNEKLFF. CDR3 coding DNA: TGTGCCAGCAGCCAGGCTGCAACTAATGAAAAACTGTTTTTT.

The V and J genes are TRBV20-1 and TRBJ2-2; D gene ambiguous. The V and J ends lost 6 bases and 7 bases respectively, with 15 bases between them. Germline V gene lookup returns CDR1 DFQATT and CDR2 SNEGSKA (reference sequence). The CDR3 spans 13 residues. The CDR3 loop is CSANRVPGGELFF. Here the CDR3 DNA reads TGCAGTGCGAATAGGGTACCTGGCGGGGAGCTGTTTTTT.

This clonotype was seen a few times. This sequence joins TRBV20-1 and TRBJ2-7; D possibly corresponds to TRBD1 (5 bases). V gave up 5 bases and J gave up 0 bases, with 11 bases separating them. CDR3 length: 13 residues. From germline, CDR1 is DFQATT and CDR2 SNEGSKA (reference sequence). The CDR3 here is CSARPDSSYEQYF. The CDR3 DNA reads as TGCAGTGCTCGCCCCGACAGCTCCTACGAGCAGTACTTC.

A few counts support this clonotype. The chain carries TRBV12-3 or TRBV12-4 and TRBJ1-6; D might be TRBD1 (5 bases). The CDR3 is 14 amino acids. V lost 4 bases and J 7 bases, leaving 11 bases between the germline ends. For the CDR3, the DNA is TGTGCCAGCAGTTGGGACGGCCCCAATTCACCCCTCCACTTT. This sequence encodes CASSWDGPNSPLHF.

The chain has TRBV25-1 and TRBJ2-3, with 7 positions matching TRBD1. With 1 base clipped from V and 1 base from J, the junction kept 11 bases outside the gene matches. This CDR3 contains 18 residues. The germline V gene encodes CDR1 MGHDK and CDR2 SYGVNS. The CDR3 spells CASSESPLQGSRTDTQYF. CDR3 coding DNA: TGTGCCAGCAGTGAATCCCCTCTACAGGGGTCCCGCACAGATACGCAGTATTTT.

This clonotype was picked up a small number of times. This sequence joins TRBV4-2 and TRBJ2-1; maybe TRBD2 (6 bases). V lost 2 bases, J lost 9 bases, and 14 bases lay in between. There are 14 residues in the CDR3. The germline gives CDR1 LGHNA, CDR2 YNFKEQ. CDR3 sequence reads: CASSQSLALSEQFF. In DNA form, the CDR3 reads TGTGCCAGCAGCCAAAGCCTAGCGTTAAGTGAGCAGTTCTTC.

The chain combines TRBV5-6 with TRBJ2-3; D remains unclear. The CDR3 is 14 residues long. Germline V gives CDR1 SGHDT, CDR2 YYEEEE. V lost 2 bases and J 2 bases, leaving 9 bases between the germline ends. CDR3 amino acids: CASSFLRDTDTQYF. CDR3 DNA sequence: TGTGCCAGCAGCTTCCTTAGGGACACAGATACGCAGTATTTT.

This clonotype showed up just a few times. V and J are TRBV27 and TRBJ2-7; maybe TRBD1 (7 bases). CDR1 is MNHEY, CDR2 SMNVEV, per germline (reference sequence). CDR3 length: 16 amino acids. V was shortened by 3 bases and J by 2 bases, with 17 bases between the two germline ends. CDR3 in DNA: TGTGCCAGCAGTTTTACGGCGGGAACAGGGGCCTACGAGCAGTACTTC. Residues: CASSFTAGTGAYEQYF.

This clonotype was counted between two and nine times. This chain links TRBV10-3 with TRBJ1-1; D is perhaps TRBD1 (5 bases). The CDR3 is 13 residues long. V gave up 6 bases and J gave up 1 base, with 9 bases separating them. The germline V gene encodes CDR1 ENHRY and CDR2 SYGVKD. This CDR3 reads CAISPGGNTEAFF. The CDR3 DNA reads as TGTGCCATCAGCCCGGGGGGGAACACTGAAGCTTTCTTT.

This clonotype was counted a few times. The rearrangement uses TRBV24-1 and TRBJ2-6; D is undetermined. The V gene's germline CDR1 is KGHDR and CDR2 SFDVKD. Trimming took 6 bases from V and 1 from J, leaving 3 bases between them. The CDR3 contains 13 residues. Written as DNA, the CDR3 is TGTGCCACCAGTACATCTGGGGCCAACGTCCTGACTTTC. It is translated as CATSTSGANVLTF.

The rearrangement uses TRBV7-8 and TRBJ1-6, with 9 bases matching TRBD1. The CDR3 loop spans 15 amino acids. V lost 4 bases and J lost 12; bases outside the gene matches: 10. Germline loops: CDR1 SGHVS, CDR2 FQNEAQ. The CDR3 reads CASSSTGTGTEPLHF. In nucleotides, the CDR3 is TGTGCCAGCAGCTCAACCGGGACAGGGACAGAACCCCTCCACTTT.